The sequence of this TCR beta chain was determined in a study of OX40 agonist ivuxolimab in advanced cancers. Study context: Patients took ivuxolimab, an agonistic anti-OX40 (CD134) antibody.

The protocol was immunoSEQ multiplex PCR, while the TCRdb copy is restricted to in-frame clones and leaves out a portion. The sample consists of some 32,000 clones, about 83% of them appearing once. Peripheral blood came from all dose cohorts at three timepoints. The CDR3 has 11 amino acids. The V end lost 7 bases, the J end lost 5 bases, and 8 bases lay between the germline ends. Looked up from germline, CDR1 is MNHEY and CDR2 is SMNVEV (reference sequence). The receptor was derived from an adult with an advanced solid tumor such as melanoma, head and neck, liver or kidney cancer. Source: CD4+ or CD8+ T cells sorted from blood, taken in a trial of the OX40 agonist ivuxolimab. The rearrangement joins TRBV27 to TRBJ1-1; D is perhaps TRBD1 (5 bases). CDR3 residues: CASTGGTEAFF. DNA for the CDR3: TGTGCCAGCACGGGGGGGACTGAAGCTTTCTTT.